This TCR beta chain was documented in a study of control samples from healthy donors and cancer patients. The CDR3 is 12 amino acids. After removal of 4 bases from V and 7 bases from J, the junction contained 0 bases not matched to a gene. Germline CDR1 is ENHRY and CDR2 is SYGVKD. Here immunoSEQ multiplex PCR was the method, and the copy in TCRdb shows in-frame clones only, minus some. The repertoire holds 110,000 to 150,000 clones, with around 90% as singletons. The chain couples TRBV10-3 to TRBJ2-2; 7 bases agree with TRBD1. The TCR comes from a man younger than 30 in good health. Sequenced material: blood. The CDR3 nucleotides are TGTGCCATCAGTGGACAGGGCGGGGAGCTGTTTTTT. This codes for CAISGQGGELFF.